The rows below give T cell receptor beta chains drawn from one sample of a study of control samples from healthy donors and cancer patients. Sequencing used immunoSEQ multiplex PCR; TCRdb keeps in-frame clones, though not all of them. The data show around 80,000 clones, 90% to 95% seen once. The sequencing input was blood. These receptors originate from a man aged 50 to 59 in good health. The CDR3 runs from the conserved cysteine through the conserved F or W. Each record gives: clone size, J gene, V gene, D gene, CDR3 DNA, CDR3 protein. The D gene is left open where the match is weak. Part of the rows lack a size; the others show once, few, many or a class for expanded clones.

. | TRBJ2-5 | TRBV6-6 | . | TGTGCCAGCAGTTACGGTGGTGGACAAAAGGGAGAGACCCAGTACTTC | CASSYGGGQKGETQYF
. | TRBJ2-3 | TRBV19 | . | TGTGCCACCGGAGCCTACTCGACAGATACGCAGTATTTT | CATGAYSTDTQYF
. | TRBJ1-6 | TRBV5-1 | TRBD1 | TGCGCCAGCAGCTTAGGACAGGGGGTTTCACCCCTCCACTTT | CASSLGQGVSPLHF
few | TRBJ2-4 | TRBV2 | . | TGTGCCAGCAGTGACAGAGGGGGAGCCAAAAACATTCAGTACTTC | CASSDRGGAKNIQYF
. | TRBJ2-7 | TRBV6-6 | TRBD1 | TGTGCCAGCAGTTACAATGGACAGGGTAGCTACGAGCAGTACTTC | CASSYNGQGSYEQYF
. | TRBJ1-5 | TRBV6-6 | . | TGTGCCAGCAGTTACTTCAGAAGCAATCAGCCCCAGCATTTT | CASSYFRSNQPQHF
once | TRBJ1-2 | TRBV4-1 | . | TGCGCCAGCAGCGATGACACTTATGGCTACACCTTC | CASSDDTYGYTF
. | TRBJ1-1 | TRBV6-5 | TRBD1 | TGTGCCAGCAGTTCAGGGGGCGGAACCACTGAAGCTTTCTTT | CASSSGGGTTEAFF
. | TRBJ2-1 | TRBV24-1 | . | TGTGCCACCAGTGATTTATATCCTGGCGATGAGCAGTTCTTC | CATSDLYPGDEQFF
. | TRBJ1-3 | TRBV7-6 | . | TGTGCCAGCAGCTTAGGGGGGGGTAGCTCTGGAAACACCATATATTTT | CASSLGGGSSGNTIYF
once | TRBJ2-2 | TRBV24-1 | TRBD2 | TGTGCCACCAGTGAGCCGGGGACTAGCGGTGTCACGAACACCGGGGAGCTGTTTTTT | CATSEPGTSGVTNTGELFF
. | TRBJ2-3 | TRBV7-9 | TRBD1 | TGTGCCAGCAGCTTAGACGGGACAGGGGTAGATACGCAGTATTTT | CASSLDGTGVDTQYF
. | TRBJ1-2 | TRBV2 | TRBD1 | TGTGCCAGCAGTAGACAGGGCTTAGGCTACACCTTC | CASSRQGLGYTF
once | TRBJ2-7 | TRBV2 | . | TGTGCCAGCAGAGGCGGAGCCTCCTACGAGCAGTACTTC | CASRGGASYEQYF
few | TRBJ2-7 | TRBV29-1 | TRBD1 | TGCAGCGTAGGACAGGGCCAATCCTACGAGCAGTACTTC | CSVGQGQSYEQYF
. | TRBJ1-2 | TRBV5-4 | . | TGTGCCAGCAGCCCCCGCCAGGGAGGTAACTATGGCTACACCTTC | CASSPRQGGNYGYTF
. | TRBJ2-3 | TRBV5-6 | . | TGTGCCAGCAGCTTTGGGGCAGATACGCAGTATTTT | CASSFGADTQYF
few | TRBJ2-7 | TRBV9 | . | TGTGCCAGCAGCCCCCGTTACGTATCCTACGAGCAGTACTTC | CASSPRYVSYEQYF
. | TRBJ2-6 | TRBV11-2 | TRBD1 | TGTGCCAGCAGCGTAACAGGGGCCGGGGCCAACGTCCTGACTTTC | CASSVTGAGANVLTF
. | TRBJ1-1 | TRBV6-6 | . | TGTGCCAGCAGGCCCAGGGACCGGAACACTGAAGCTTTCTTT | CASRPRDRNTEAFF
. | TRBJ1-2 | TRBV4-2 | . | TGTGCCAGCAGCCGGGCGGGGGTTTATGGCTACACCTTC | CASSRAGVYGYTF
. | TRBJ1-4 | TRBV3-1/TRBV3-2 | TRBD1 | TGTGCCAGCAGCCCAGGTGGGACAGGGACGGAAAAACTGTTTTTT | CASSPGGTGTEKLFF
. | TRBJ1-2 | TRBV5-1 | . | TGCGCCAGCAGCTTGGATCCGGGGGGATATGGCTACACCTTC | CASSLDPGGYGYTF
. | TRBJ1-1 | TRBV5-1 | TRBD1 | TGCGCCAGCAGCTTGGCCCGGACAGGGAAGAACACTGAAGCTTTCTTT | CASSLARTGKNTEAFF
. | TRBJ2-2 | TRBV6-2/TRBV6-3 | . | TGTGCCAGCAGCTCTAGTGGGGACACCGGGGAGCTGTTTTTT | CASSSSGDTGELFF
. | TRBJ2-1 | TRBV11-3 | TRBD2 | TGTGCCAGCAGCCCTACTAGCGGGGCCCTAGGTGAGCAGTTCTTC | CASSPTSGALGEQFF
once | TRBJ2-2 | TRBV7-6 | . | TGTGCCAGCAGCTTAGCGGCTCTAGCCCACACCGGGGAGCTGTTTTTT | CASSLAALAHTGELFF
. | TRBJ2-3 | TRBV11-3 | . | TGTGCCAGCAGCCGGGCCGAGGGTACGCAGTATTTT | CASSRAEGTQYF
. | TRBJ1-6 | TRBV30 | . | TGTGCCTGGAGTGTAAAGGGTCTCGGAACCCTCCACTTT | CAWSVKGLGTLHF
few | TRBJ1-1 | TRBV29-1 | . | TGCAGCGCGGAGGGTACTGAAGCTTTCTTT | CSAEGTEAFF
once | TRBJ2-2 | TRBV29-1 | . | TGCAGCGCCGGGCCAGGACGTATCGGATTCACCGGGGAGCTGTTTTTT | CSAGPGRIGFTGELFF
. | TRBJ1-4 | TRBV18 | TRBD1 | TGTGCCAGCTCGCAGGGACCCGACAGGGCGGAAAAACTGTTTTTT | CASSQGPDRAEKLFF
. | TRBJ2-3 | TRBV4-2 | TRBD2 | TGTGCCAGCAGCCGGGGCGGGGGAGTTGAAGATACGCAGTATTTT | CASSRGGGVEDTQYF
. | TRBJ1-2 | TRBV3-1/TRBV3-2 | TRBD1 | TGTGCCAGCAGCCTTGGGACAGCTAACTATGGCTACACCTTC | CASSLGTANYGYTF
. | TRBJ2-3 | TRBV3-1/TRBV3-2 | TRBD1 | TGTGCCAGCAGCCAAGAGAGGACAGGTCTTTGGGCAGATACGCAGTATTTT | CASSQERTGLWADTQYF
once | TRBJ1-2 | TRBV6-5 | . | TGTGCCACCCAACAGCTTTCTAACTATGGCTACACCTTC | CATQQLSNYGYTF
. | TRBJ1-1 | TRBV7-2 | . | TGTGCCAGCAGCTTGCCAGCGGGGAGATTTTATGGGGCTTTCTTT | CASSLPAGRFYGAFF
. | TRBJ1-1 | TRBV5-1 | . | TGCGCCAGCAAGGTGAACACTGAAGCTTTCTTT | CASKVNTEAFF
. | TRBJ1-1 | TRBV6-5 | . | TGTGCCAGCACGCGCACGAACCCCATGAACACTGAAGCTTTCTTT | CASTRTNPMNTEAFF
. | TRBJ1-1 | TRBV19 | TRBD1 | TGTGCCAGTGGATCATACAGGGGGAACACTGAAGCTTTCTTT | CASGSYRGNTEAFF
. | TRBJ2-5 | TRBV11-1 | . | TGTGCCAGCAGCTTACAGGCGGGAAGGGAGACCCAGTACTTC | CASSLQAGRETQYF
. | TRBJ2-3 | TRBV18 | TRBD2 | TGTGCCAGCTCACCGCGGACTAGCGGATACACAGATACGCAGTATTTT | CASSPRTSGYTDTQYF
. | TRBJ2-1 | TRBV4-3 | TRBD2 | TGCGCCAGCAGCCAAGATCGCGGGGGTGAGCAGTTCTTC | CASSQDRGGEQFF
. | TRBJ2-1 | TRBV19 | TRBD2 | TGTGCCAGTAGTATAGCCCTCCTTAGCGGGGGTGGTGATGAGCAGTTCTTC | CASSIALLSGGGDEQFF
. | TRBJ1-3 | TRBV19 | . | TGTGCCAGTAGTATATCCCCCGGCAGTCAAGGAAACACCATATATTTT | CASSISPGSQGNTIYF
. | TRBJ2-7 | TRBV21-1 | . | TGTGCCAGCGCCCCCGGCGGCGGGGGTTACGAGCAGTACTTC | CASAPGGGGYEQYF